The 26 T cell receptor beta chains in this list originate from one sample, sequenced in a study of spatial heterogeneity in lung cancer (dated 2019 in TCRdb). Library preparation employed 5' RACE. The listed sequencing device is NextSeq 500. TCRdb trimmed public reads at Q25 via fastp, called clones via MiXCR and kept in-frame beta chains. For every CDR3 protein sequence, its rows merge into one entry that carries the most common genes and DNA. Recorded for this sample are around 110,000 distinct CDR3 sequences; more than 10% of them occurred a single time. Together, the top ten hold 16% of the sample. The time point tag for this specimen amounts to: blood at routine non-recurrence follow-up after resection. TCR sequencing used whole RNA extracted from tumor and nontumor lung tissue, or from cryopreserved PBMC samples, without cell sorting. Specimen: PBMCs, collected at follow-up. These receptors were taken from a male donor with early-stage non-small cell lung cancer.

The chain joins TRBV5-1 to TRBJ1-4; no clear D gene. The CDR3 runs 14 residues. V was trimmed by 0 bases and J by 0 bases, leaving 3 bases between them. CDR1 is SGHRS, CDR2 YFSETQ, per germline. The CDR3 nucleotides read TGCGCCAGCAGCTTGGGTACAACTAATGAAAAACTGTTTTTT. It specifies CASSLGTTNEKLFF.

This clonotype was recorded at least ten times. The gene calls are TRBV6-1 and TRBJ1-3, with TRBD1 as a possible D gene (5 bases). Looked up from germline, CDR1 is MNHNS and CDR2 is SASEGT. Trimming removed 3 bases at V and 0 bases at J, with 12 bases between. The CDR3 is 16 amino acids. In DNA, the CDR3 is TGTGCCAGCAGTGACAGGGTGAACTTCTCTGGAAACACCATATATTTT. Translated, it gives CASSDRVNFSGNTIYF.

This clonotype appeared a few times. This CDR3 reads CASSLGLKEKLFF. CDR3 nucleotides: TGCGCCAGCAGCCTGGGACTGAAGGAAAAACTGTTTTTT. The chain carries TRBV5-1 and TRBJ1-4; maybe TRBD1 (5 bases). Germline V CDR1 and CDR2: SGHRS, YFSETQ. The CDR3 consists of 13 residues. V was clipped by 4 bases and J by 8 bases, with 12 bases between them.

CDR3 region: CATSDSGRTYNEQFF. The DNA of the CDR3 is TGTGCCACCAGTGATTCGGGACGGACCTACAATGAGCAGTTCTTC. The chain has TRBV24-1 and TRBJ2-1; D tentatively fits TRBD1 or TRBD2 (5 bases each). The CDR3 loop spans 15 amino acids. The V and J ends lost 2 bases and 2 bases respectively, with 9 bases between them. CDR1 and CDR2 (germline): KGHDR, SFDVKD.

Relative to its sample, this clonotype is medium-sized (0.01 to 0.1%). V gene TRBV29-1 combines with J gene TRBJ1-2; TRBD1 matches 8 bases. CDR3 length: 11 amino acids. V lost 4 bases, J lost 10 bases, and 5 bases stayed unmatched. Germline CDR1 reads SQVTM; CDR2 reads ANQGSEA. The CDR3 is CSVGQGAPYTF. CDR3 sequence (DNA): TGCAGCGTTGGGCAGGGGGCTCCCTACACCTTC.

This sequence joins TRBV29-1 and TRBJ1-4; D remains ambiguous. Per the germline V gene, CDR1 is SQVTM and CDR2 is ANQGSEA. With 7 bases removed from V and 0 bases from J, the gap between germline ends came to 6 bases. This CDR3 is 12 amino acids long. DNA of the CDR3: TGCAGCGCCCTTGCAACTAATGAAAAACTGTTTTTT. This translates into CSALATNEKLFF.

This clonotype came up a few times. CDR3 sequence (DNA): TGTGCCAGCAGTCGGGCGCGGGGGGGCCTTCAGACCCAGTACTTC. It is translated as CASSRARGGLQTQYF. V and J are TRBV6-5 and TRBJ2-5, with 9 nucleotides matching TRBD2. The CDR3 covers 15 residues. In germline, CDR1 is MNHEY, CDR2 SVGAGI. The junction had 10 bases not matched to a gene; V was cut back by 5 bases and J by 6 bases.

The chain uses TRBV3-1 and TRBJ1-1; D possibly corresponds to TRBD1 (6 bases). Germline V gives CDR1 LGHDT, CDR2 YNNKEL (reference sequence). Between the trimmed V and J ends, which lost 0 bases and 0 bases, there was a span of 11 bases. This CDR3 spans 16 amino acids. In DNA, the CDR3 is TGTGCCAGCAGCCAAGAGGGGGCAGTCATGAACACTGAAGCTTTCTTT. Translated, it gives CASSQEGAVMNTEAFF.

The sample holds many counts of this clonotype. J is TRBJ2-6 and V is TRBV10-3; D gene uncertain. The CDR3 is 18 amino acids. Trimming left V 6 bases short and J 0 bases short, with 18 bases between. The germline CDR1 and CDR2 sequences are ENHRY and SYGVKD. CDR3 nucleotide sequence: TGTGCCATCAGCCGAGAGTTTTACCGTAGCTCTGGGGCCAACGTCCTGACTTTC. Its protein product is CAISREFYRSSGANVLTF.

A few counts support this clonotype. The chain combines TRBV7-9 with TRBJ2-3, with a weak D call TRBD1 (6 bases). The CDR3 runs to 13 residues. CDR1 and CDR2 (germline): SEHNR, FQNEAQ (reference sequence). Trimming left V 6 bases short and J 6 bases short, with 13 bases between. The CDR3 loop is CASRLTGSDTQYF. The DNA for the CDR3 is TGTGCCAGCAGATTAACAGGGTCGGATACGCAGTATTTT.

The chain links TRBV7-2 to TRBJ1-1, with 7 bases matching TRBD1. V gave up 4 bases and J gave up 4 bases; unmatched junction bases: 9. Germline V gene sequence: CDR1 SGHTA, CDR2 FQGNSA. The CDR3 is made up of 15 amino acids. As DNA, the CDR3 is TGTGCCAGCAGCTCCGCAGGGGGAAAGGGCACTGAAGCTTTCTTT. Translating it yields CASSSAGGKGTEAFF.

The V call is TRBV28, the J call TRBJ1-4; D ambiguous. The CDR3 covers 15 residues. V dropped 5 bases and J dropped 8 bases, with 18 bases sitting between them. Germline lookup yields CDR1 MDHEN and CDR2 SYDVKM. The CDR3 loop is CASSPPERRREKLFF. DNA for the CDR3: TGTGCCAGCAGTCCCCCGGAGCGTAGAAGGGAAAAACTGTTTTTT.

This clonotype was seen only a few times. The rearrangement links TRBV27 to TRBJ2-4; TRBD2 might be the D (6 bases). This CDR3 region has 16 residues. V was trimmed by 4 bases and J by 3 bases, leaving 16 bases between them. The germline CDR1 and CDR2 sequences are MNHEY and SMNVEV (reference sequence). CDR3 nucleotide sequence: TGTGCCAGCAGTTCCTACATGACTAGATTCAAAAACATTCAGTACTTC. It codes for CASSSYMTRFKNIQYF.

In this sample, this clonotype turned up once. The rearrangement uses TRBV11-2 and TRBJ2-1; tentatively, D is TRBD2 (6 bases). Germline values: CDR1 SGHAT, CDR2 FQNNGV. V was pared by 1 base and J by 4 bases, with 11 bases between. This CDR3 contains 15 residues. The CDR3 nucleotides are TGTGCCAGCAGCTTAGGGCGGGGTCCTTACAATGAGCAGTTCTTC. Translating it yields CASSLGRGPYNEQFF.

The DNA of the CDR3 is TGTGCCAGCAGCTTAGGACCAGAGGTCTACGAGCAGTACTTC. Translating gives CASSLGPEVYEQYF. This rearrangement joins TRBV11-3 to TRBJ2-7, with D uncertain. The CDR3 covers 14 residues. Between the trimmed V and J ends, which lost 1 base and 3 bases, there was a span of 10 bases. The germline gives CDR1 SGHNT, CDR2 YENEEA.

This clonotype came up many times. J is TRBJ2-5 and V is TRBV5-1; TRBD2 might be the D (5 bases). V was trimmed by 4 bases and J by 3 bases, leaving 13 bases between them. This CDR3 spans 14 amino acids. Germline V lookup: CDR1 SGHRS, CDR2 YFSETQ. CDR3 region: CASSEGVIKETQYF. The CDR3 nucleotides are TGCGCCAGCAGCGAGGGTGTGATAAAAGAGACCCAGTACTTC.

The sample holds a few counts of this clonotype. The chain joins TRBV5-5 to TRBJ1-5, with a weak D call TRBD1 (5 bases). V lost 4 bases, J lost 5 bases, and 16 bases lay in between. This CDR3 comprises 15 residues. From germline, CDR1 is SGHKS and CDR2 YYEKEE (reference sequence). The CDR3: CASSTGGHPDQPQHF. CDR3 in DNA: TGTGCCAGCAGCACGGGTGGACATCCCGATCAGCCCCAGCATTTT.

The CDR3 sequence is CAWSVLGSGGYNEQFF. The DNA of the CDR3 is TGTGCCTGGAGTGTCCTCGGTAGCGGGGGTTACAATGAGCAGTTCTTC. The V gene is TRBV30, the J gene TRBJ2-1; 9 bases are shared with TRBD2. The CDR3 runs 16 residues. Trimming took 0 bases from V and 4 from J; bases not matched to a gene: 7. Germline loops: CDR1 GTSNPN, CDR2 SVGIG (reference sequence). Supplemented by reference TRBV30 and TRBJ2-1, the full variable domain reads SQTIHQWPATLVQPVGSPLSLECTVEGTSNPNLYWYRQAAGRGLQLLFYSVGIGQISSEVPQNLSASRPQDRQFILSSKKLLLSDSGFYLCAWSVLGSGGYNEQFFGPGTRLTVL.

This clonotype has only a few counts. The chain combines TRBV4-3 with TRBJ2-1; 9 bases align to TRBD1. CDR1 and CDR2 from the germline V gene are LGHNA and YSLEER. J lost 10 bases, V lost 2 bases, and 6 bases had no gene match. The CDR3 covers 14 residues. The CDR3 region has the DNA TGCGCCAGCAGCCAATTGGGACAGGGTGGCGAGCAGTTCTTC. Translated: CASSQLGQGGEQFF.

This clonotype was detected a few times. CDR3 region: CSGDREETQYF. In DNA, the CDR3 is TGCAGTGGGGACAGAGAAGAGACCCAGTACTTC. The chain is built from TRBV20-1 and TRBJ2-5, with TRBD1 matching over 7 bases. V trimming: 7 bases; J trimming: 3 bases; junction bases outside the gene matches: 2. This CDR3 is 11 amino acids long. The germline V gene has CDR1 DFQATT and CDR2 SNEGSKA (reference sequence).

The chain combines TRBV6-2 or TRBV6-3 with TRBJ2-1; 7 bases map to TRBD2. The CDR3 contains 12 residues. Germline V gives CDR1 MNHEY, CDR2 SVGEGT. V dropped 5 bases and J dropped 14; count of bases not matched to a gene: 9. For the CDR3, the DNA is TGTGCCAGCAGTAATGGACGGAGCGGGGAGTTCTTC. As protein: CASSNGRSGEFF.

The chain uses TRBV7-8 and TRBJ2-5; D call uncertain. Trimming left V 3 bases short and J 1 base short, with 9 bases between. CDR3 length equals 14 residues. Germline assignment: CDR1 SGHVS and CDR2 FQNEAQ. The DNA of the CDR3 is TGTGCCAGCAGCTTGGCCACAGTCCAAGAGACCCAGTACTTC. It codes for CASSLATVQETQYF.

This clonotype was counted a few times. This chain joins TRBV4-3 and TRBJ2-3, with D maybe TRBD2 (5 bases). Trimming removed 1 base at V and 14 bases at J, with 19 bases between. Germline values: CDR1 LGHNA, CDR2 YSLEER. The CDR3 loop spans 14 amino acids. The CDR3: CASSQGWAGSPPYF. As DNA, the CDR3 is TGCGCCAGCAGCCAAGGCTGGGCGGGTAGCCCGCCGTATTTT.

This clonotype has ten or more counts. V usage is TRBV10-3 and J usage is TRBJ1-5; D gene uncertain. Germline CDR1 reads ENHRY; CDR2 reads SYGVKD. Trimming pared 2 bases from V and 4 bases from J, leaving 9 bases between. CDR3 length equals 14 residues. CDR3 protein: CAISEGQPNQPQHF. The CDR3 DNA is TGTGCCATCAGTGAGGGGCAGCCAAATCAGCCCCAGCATTTT.

The gene calls are TRBV6-6 and TRBJ2-1; 9 positions agree with TRBD1. CDR1 and CDR2 (germline): MNHNY, SVGAGI (reference sequence). The CDR3 contains 15 residues. The V gene end was trimmed by 5 bases and the J gene end by 4 bases; junction bases not matched to a gene: 6. The CDR3 DNA is TGTGCCAGCAGTAATGCCGGGACAGGGTACAATGAGCAGTTCTTC. It is translated as CASSNAGTGYNEQFF.

The table lists this clonotype with many counts. The rearrangement links TRBV5-1 to TRBJ2-7, with D hard to call. V dropped 0 bases and J dropped 2 bases, with 9 bases sitting between them. CDR3 size: 14 residues. From germline, CDR1 is SGHRS and CDR2 YFSETQ. CDR3 sequence: CASSLEPAAYEQYF. The CDR3 DNA reads as TGCGCCAGCAGCTTGGAACCTGCGGCCTACGAGCAGTACTTC.